A single T cell receptor beta chain is shown here with its context. The CDR3 spans 14 residues. CDR1 is MNHEY and CDR2 is SMNVEV in the germline V gene (reference sequence). Trimming removed 3 bases from V and 7 bases from J; junction bases left unmatched: 5. Per the original data handling: Amplification with reference gene primers provided the estimates of nucleated cell counts. Generated by immunoSEQ multiplex PCR, the TCRdb table keeps only in-frame clones and is missing some. The V and J calls and clone size were taken over from that table, and D and trimming were inferred from the DNA. This table has roughly 68,000 clones, roughly three quarters appearing once. The sample belongs to a study of blood T cell repertoires in COVID-19. Study information: The cDNA or gDNA used as material had been derived from T cells, B-cell-depleted T cells, or PBMCs.

The rearrangement uses TRBV27 and TRBJ2-1; 8 bases map to TRBD1. Specimen: peripheral blood. The source of this sequence is a woman in her fifties or sixties with acute or convalescent COVID-19. This chain's CDR3 is CASSFSRGQNEQFF. CDR3 coding DNA: TGTGCCAGCAGTTTTTCCAGGGGGCAAAATGAGCAGTTCTTC.